This T cell receptor beta chain was sequenced for a study of early T cells in non-severe SARS-CoV-2 infection. This clonotype was detected only a few times. The TCR library protocol was used to attach unique molecular identifiers. These identifiers were attached to individual cDNA molecules. In TCRdb, the 5' RACE reads were re-called with MiXCR into one record per CDR3 protein. Here the sample spans about 80,000 distinct CDR3 sequences, around 12% being singletons. Trimming took off 6 bases at V and 4 bases at J, with 12 bases between the two ends. The CDR3 totals 13 residues. CDR1 is KGHSH and CDR2 is LQKENI in the germline V gene.

This sequence was found in an adult who was a healthcare worker with PCR-confirmed SARS-CoV-2 infection or an uninfected control (not recorded which). The donor label of this sample is uncertain. The material sequenced was whole blood, taken at baseline. The V gene is TRBV18, the J gene TRBJ1-2; D uncertain. CDR3 loop: CASSEYLSYGYTF. The CDR3 bases are TGTGCCAGCTCGGAGTACCTATCCTATGGCTACACCTTC.